There are many counts of the clone carrying this T cell receptor beta chain. As yet, its antigen is unknown. These data belong to a study of CD8 T cells in ankylosing spondylitis. V was clipped by 3 bases and J by 7 bases, with 12 bases between them. This CDR3 spans 13 amino acids. Study-level points and caveats: In the blood and synovial fluid of reactive arthritis, some motif variants had been previously reported.

TCRdb redid the calling of the 5' RACE reads with MiXCR, one entry per CDR3 protein. The sample includes under 55,000 distinct CDR3 sequences, about 7.8% of them seen just once. This sequence was found in a female donor with ankylosing spondylitis or in good health (not recorded which). The J gene is TRBJ1-1, the V gene TRBV12-3 or TRBV12-4; D gene ambiguous. Sequenced material: blood, either unsorted or a sorted T cell fraction (not recorded which). CDR3 in DNA: TGTGCCAGCAGTTTCTCATATGTGGGTGAAGCTTTCTTT. This encodes CASSFSYVGEAFF.